This T cell receptor beta chain is from a study of blood T cell repertoires in COVID-19. Overall study context: Spain, Italy and the United States supplied samples that represented acute and convalescent COVID-19. PBMCs, B-cell-depleted T cells, or T cells were the source of the cDNA or gDNA that made up the material.

In the study's own analysis: Estimation of nucleated cell counts relied on the amplification of reference gene primers. Sequenced by immunoSEQ multiplex PCR; TCRdb stores in-frame clones only, minus some. The DNA gave D and trimming, while V, J and clone size come from that table. The repertoire has over 200,000 clones, about nine tenths of them found once; the top ten carry roughly 3.9%. This CDR3 spans 15 amino acids. Trimming cost V 1 base and J 0 bases, with 10 bases left between them. Germline CDR1 MGHRA, CDR2 YSYEKL. The sample was peripheral blood. The clonotype comes from a man between 60 and 75 years old who had recovered from COVID-19. This chain joins TRBV4-1 and TRBJ2-7; D perhaps matches TRBD2 (6 bases). CDR3 amino acids: CASSQAGGVSYEQYF. In DNA, the CDR3 is TGCGCCAGCAGCCAAGCCGGGGGAGTCTCCTACGAGCAGTACTTC.